Listed below are T cell receptor beta chains from one sample, sequenced in a study of graft-versus-host responses after intestinal transplantation. Repertoires were generated with immunoSEQ multiplex PCR, while TCRdb's copy carries only in-frame clones and drops some. The sample carries some 86,000 clones, about 87% recorded once. Their antigens are not known. Here the sequenced sample was unstimulated CD4+ T cells sorted from spleen or lymph node cells, taken before transplant. The origin of the receptors is a human donor who was the organ donor for an intestinal transplant. Both conserved end residues are part of each CDR3. D genes are given only for firm matches. Clone size, where shown, is once, few, many, or a class for clones that have expanded.

v_gene,d_gene,abundance,j_gene,CDR3nt,CDR3aa
TRBV6-5,-,-,TRBJ2-7,TGTGCCAGTAACGCGGCCACTTCATACGAGCAGTACTTC,CASNAATSYEQYF
TRBV27,TRBD1,few,TRBJ1-1,TGTGCCAGCAGTCCCTGGGTACAGGGGATAAGGACTGAAGCTTTCTTT,CASSPWVQGIRTEAFF
TRBV4-3,-,-,TRBJ1-2,TGCGCCAGCAGCCAAGGATTCAGGGACTATGGCTACACCTTC,CASSQGFRDYGYTF
TRBV5-1,TRBD1,-,TRBJ2-7,TGCGCCAGCAGCTTCGGACAGGAAACTTCCTACGAGCAGTACTTC,CASSFGQETSYEQYF
TRBV6-5,-,-,TRBJ1-5,TGTGCCAGCAGTCTCCCGGGTAGCAATCAGCCCCAGCATTTT,CASSLPGSNQPQHF
TRBV10-2,-,-,TRBJ1-4,TGCGCCAGCAGTGCCGGCAGGGATGAAAAACTGTTTTTT,CASSAGRDEKLFF
TRBV7-9,-,-,TRBJ1-3,TGTGCCAGCAGCTTCACGGGGTTCTCTGGAAACACCATATATTTT,CASSFTGFSGNTIYF
TRBV5-1,TRBD1,-,TRBJ1-3,TGCGCCAGCAGCTCGAAGACAGGGACCCTGCCTGGAAACACCATATATTTT,CASSSKTGTLPGNTIYF
TRBV11-3,-,-,TRBJ2-1,TGTGCCAGCAGCTTAGGGGGGGTGGATGAGCAGTTCTTC,CASSLGGVDEQFF
TRBV7-9,-,-,TRBJ2-2,TGTGCCAGCAGCAGACAAGTTCTAAAACCCTCGGGAGAGCTGTTTTTT,CASSRQVLKPSGELFF
TRBV5-1,-,once,TRBJ1-4,TGCGCCAGCAGCTTGGGCGGGCGGGGTGAAAAACTGTTTTTT,CASSLGGRGEKLFF
TRBV7-2,TRBD1,once,TRBJ1-2,TGTGCCAGCAGCACAAGGGACAGCCTAGCGATGAACTATGGCTACACCTTC,CASSTRDSLAMNYGYTF
TRBV28,-,-,TRBJ2-7,TGTGCCAGCAGCTCGAGGGGGGAGCAGTACTTC,CASSSRGEQYF
TRBV11-1,-,-,TRBJ2-7,TGTGCCAGCAGCTACAACAGGGATAAGCAGTACTTC,CASSYNRDKQYF
TRBV5-8,TRBD2,-,TRBJ2-2,TGTGCCAGCAGCTGGACCGGGACTAGGGTCCCCGGGGAGCTGTTTTTT,CASSWTGTRVPGELFF
TRBV10-3,TRBD1,-,TRBJ1-2,TGTGCCATCAGTGAGACAGGGGGCGCGCACAAAGGCTACACCTTC,CAISETGGAHKGYTF
TRBV7-8,TRBD2,-,TRBJ2-1,TGTGCCAGCAGCTTGGGCCGACTAGCTCTGTACAATGAGCAGTTCTTC,CASSLGRLALYNEQFF
TRBV20-1,TRBD1,-,TRBJ1-1,TGCAGTGCCTCAGGGGGAATTGAAGCTTTCTTT,CSASGGIEAFF
TRBV27,TRBD1,-,TRBJ1-4,TGTGCCAGCAGTTTATCCCGACAGGGGGGAGAAAAACTGTTTTTT,CASSLSRQGGEKLFF
TRBV28,TRBD1,-,TRBJ1-3,TGTGCCAGCATCGACAGGGCTAGCAACACCATATATTTT,CASIDRASNTIYF
TRBV5-6,-,-,TRBJ1-2,TGTGCCAGCAGCTTTCGGGGGGCGCGTTTGGTGGGTGGCTACACCTTC,CASSFRGARLVGGYTF
TRBV19,TRBD1,-,TRBJ2-7,TGTGCCAGTAGTAGGACAGGGGTCTACGAGCAGTACTTC,CASSRTGVYEQYF
TRBV11-2,-,-,TRBJ2-1,TGTGCCAGCAGACGAATTTCTAGCAGAGAGCAGTTCTTC,CASRRISSREQFF
TRBV5-1,-,-,TRBJ2-7,TGCGCCAGCAGCTTCGAAGGGCGCAGGGGTCACTTC,CASSFEGRRGHF
TRBV6-5,TRBD1,-,TRBJ1-1,TGTGCCAGCAGCCGGACGACAGGGGAAGCTTTCTTT,CASSRTTGEAFF
TRBV5-4,TRBD1,-,TRBJ2-7,TGTGCCAGCAGCGCCCGGGACAGGTCTTCCGAGCAGTACTTC,CASSARDRSSEQYF
TRBV2,-,-,TRBJ2-3,TGTGCCAGCAGTGAATACCCAGGGGGGTCAGATACGCAGTATTTT,CASSEYPGGSDTQYF
TRBV12-5,TRBD1,once,TRBJ1-6,TGTGCTAGTGGGAAGGACAGGGGGTTATCACCCCTCCACTTT,CASGKDRGLSPLHF
TRBV20-1,-,-,TRBJ2-1,TGCAGTGCTAGCTCACTGGTCGAGCAGTTCTTC,CSASSLVEQFF